The 30 T cell receptor beta chains listed next were all sequenced from one sample in a study of identical twins. One entry per CDR3 protein, called by TCRdb with MiXCR from the 5' RACE reads. The sample records some 300,000 distinct CDR3 sequences, approximately 13% being singletons. The data also belong to a second study, concerning yellow fever vaccine responses in identical twins.

The sequenced sample consisted of CD8+ T cells sorted from blood. These receptor sequences come from a woman aged 18 to 35 in good health.

The J gene is TRBJ1-1, the V gene TRBV7-9; 7 bases fit TRBD1. CDR3 length equals 15 residues. Germline assignment: CDR1 SEHNR and CDR2 FQNEAQ (reference sequence). V lost 6 bases to trimming and J lost 3 bases; unmatched junction nucleotides: 10. CDR3 sequence (DNA): TGTGCCAGCAGACAACAGGGGATCGGGGACACTGAAGCTTTCTTT. This gives the protein CASRQQGIGDTEAFF.

Only a few counts were recorded for this clonotype. The chain joins TRBV27 to TRBJ2-1, with TRBD2 matching over 7 bases. The CDR3 consists of 12 residues. Germline assignment: CDR1 MNHEY and CDR2 SMNVEV (reference sequence). V lost 3 bases and J lost 9; bases outside the gene matches: 2. DNA of the CDR3: TGTGCCAGCAGTTTGGGGAGGGGTGAGCAGTTCTTC. Its protein product is CASSLGRGEQFF.

This chain joins TRBV7-7 and TRBJ2-5, with TRBD1 identical over 10 bases. This CDR3 is built from 16 residues. The germline V gene has CDR1 SSHAT and CDR2 FNYEAQ (reference sequence). The junction had 6 bases not matched to a gene; V was cut back by 3 bases and J by 2 bases. CDR3 amino acids: CASSLTRDRGQETQYF. In DNA form, the CDR3 reads TGTGCCAGCAGCTTGACCCGGGACAGGGGACAAGAGACCCAGTACTTC.

This chain connects TRBV14 to TRBJ1-4; 9 bases fit TRBD1. CDR1 and CDR2 from the germline V gene are SGHDN and FVKESK. The ends lost 1 base at V and 7 bases at J; junction bases unmatched: 7. This CDR3 is built from 16 residues. DNA for the CDR3: TGTGCCAGCAGCCAAGCGGGACAGGGAGTCAGTGAAAAACTGTTTTTT. This gives the protein CASSQAGQGVSEKLFF.

As DNA, the CDR3 is TGTGCCAGCAGCTTAGCCCCGGGACTAGCGGGGGGGTCTGGCACAGATACGCAGTATTTT. Translating it yields CASSLAPGLAGGSGTDTQYF. The chain employs TRBV7-6 and TRBJ2-3; 16 bases map to TRBD2. Per the germline V gene, CDR1 is SGHVS and CDR2 is FNYEAQ. The CDR3 totals 20 residues. V was pared by 0 bases and J by 1 base, with 7 bases of the junction left unmatched.

V gene TRBV20-1 combines with J gene TRBJ2-5; 10 bases match TRBD1. With V trimmed by 6 bases and J by 2 bases, 9 bases remained unmatched. The CDR3 consists of 15 residues. Germline CDR1 DFQATT, CDR2 SNEGSKA (reference sequence). CDR3 protein: CSAETGQGVQETQYF. DNA for the CDR3: TGCAGTGCGGAAACCGGACAGGGGGTTCAAGAGACCCAGTACTTC.

The gene calls are TRBV7-9 and TRBJ2-5; 12 nucleotides agree with TRBD2. The length of the CDR3 is 13 residues. V lost 11 bases to trimming and J lost 5 bases; unmatched junction nucleotides: 6. Germline-derived CDR1 and CDR2 are SEHNR and FQNEAQ (reference sequence). This chain's CDR3 is CALRTSGDETQYF. The CDR3 DNA reads TGTGCCCTTCGGACTAGCGGGGATGAGACCCAGTACTTC.

The sample holds a few counts of this clonotype. The chain carries TRBV29-1 and TRBJ1-2; D call uncertain. Germline V gives CDR1 SQVTM, CDR2 ANQGSEA. Trimming pared 4 bases from V and 1 base from J, leaving 19 bases between. This CDR3 is built from 16 residues. The CDR3 reads CSVVGLREKDNYGYTF. CDR3 DNA sequence: TGCAGCGTTGTAGGGTTACGGGAAAAGGATAACTATGGCTACACCTTC.

This rearrangement joins TRBV10-3 to TRBJ2-7, with 11 bases identical to TRBD1. V gave up 4 bases and J gave up 4 bases; unmatched junction bases: 0. The CDR3 contains 13 residues. CDR1 ENHRY and CDR2 SYGVKD come from the germline V gene. The DNA of the CDR3 is TGTGCCATCAGTGGGGACAGGGGGTACGAGCAGTACGTC. Translation gives CAISGDRGYEQYV.

This clonotype was found a few times. One end of the junction varies from germline; a read error may be responsible. The chain combines TRBV6-2 or TRBV6-3 with TRBJ2-5; TRBD1 matches 7 bases. CDR3 length: 15 amino acids. CDR1 MNHEY and CDR2 SVGEGT come from the germline V gene. The CDR3 region is CASSSAGQASETQYF. The CDR3 DNA follows: TGTGCCAGCAGTTCAGCCGGACAGGCAAGTGAGACTCAGTACTTC.

This clonotype showed up many times. The chain has TRBV12-3 or TRBV12-4 and TRBJ2-5; D unresolved. V dropped 3 bases and J dropped 2 bases, with 7 bases sitting between them. The CDR3 is 13 amino acids. The DNA for the CDR3 is TGTGCCAGCAGTTTTAACGGACAAGAGACCCAGTACTTC. It is translated as CASSFNGQETQYF.

This clonotype was detected only a few times. The rearrangement links TRBV5-1 to TRBJ1-1; 11 bases align to TRBD1. The germline V gene has CDR1 SGHRS and CDR2 YFSETQ. This CDR3 is 14 amino acids long. V trimming: 7 bases; J trimming: 3 bases; junction bases outside the gene matches: 5. The CDR3 sequence: CASGGQGVHTEAFF. The CDR3 nucleotides are TGCGCCAGCGGGGGACAGGGGGTTCACACTGAAGCTTTCTTT.

V is TRBV10-3 and J is TRBJ1-1; D remains unclear. CDR3 length equals 15 residues. The germline V and J ends were trimmed by 3 bases and 0 bases, with 11 bases remaining between them. Per germline, CDR1 ENHRY and CDR2 SYGVKD. The CDR3 DNA is TGTGCCATCAGTGATCTGACCGAGCTGAACACTGAAGCTTTCTTT. Its translation: CAISDLTELNTEAFF.

This clonotype was observed a handful of times. V is TRBV2 and J is TRBJ1-5, with D unclear. Germline CDR1 reads SNHLY; CDR2 reads FYNNEI. CDR3 length: 12 residues. Trimming removed 8 bases at V and 3 bases at J, with 8 bases between. In DNA, the CDR3 is TGTGCCAGCGGGGTTTACAATCAGCCCCAGCATTTT. Protein sequence: CASGVYNQPQHF.

J is TRBJ2-3 and V is TRBV27; maybe TRBD1 (5 bases). The germline V and J ends were trimmed by 10 bases and 1 base, with 18 bases remaining between them. This CDR3 is built from 15 residues. Germline CDR1 is MNHEY and CDR2 is SMNVEV (reference sequence). CDR3 region: CATYAGREGTDTQYF. DNA of the CDR3: TGTGCCACCTATGCAGGGCGCGAAGGCACAGATACGCAGTATTTT.

CDR3 DNA sequence: TGTGCCAGCAGTGACTCGGGGGGGACTGAAGCTTTCTTT. Translation: CASSDSGGTEAFF. The chain has TRBV6-4 and TRBJ1-1; TRBD1 might be the D (5 bases). This CDR3 has 13 residues. Germline V CDR1 and CDR2: MRHNA, SNTAGT. Trimming took off 0 bases at V and 5 bases at J, with 7 bases between the two ends.

The V and J genes are TRBV20-1 and TRBJ1-1; D might be TRBD1 (5 bases). The CDR3 runs to 15 residues. Looked up from germline, CDR1 is DFQATT and CDR2 is SNEGSKA (reference sequence). The CDR3 nucleotides read TGCAGGGGGGTTGGCAGAACCTCCGGTAGCACTGAAGCTTTCTTT. Amino acid sequence: CRGVGRTSGSTEAFF.

A few counts support this clonotype. This chain connects TRBV6-5 to TRBJ2-7; 7 bases map to TRBD2. The CDR3 is 13 residues long. CDR1 MNHEY and CDR2 SVGAGI come from the germline V gene. Trimming took 2 bases from V and 10 from J; bases not matched to a gene: 8. The CDR3 protein is CASSYLAVVFQYF. As DNA, the CDR3 is TGTGCCAGCAGTTACCTAGCGGTAGTATTTCAGTACTTC.

The rearrangement joins TRBV15 to TRBJ2-1; D is possibly TRBD2 (7 bases). The CDR3 runs 14 residues. CDR1 is LNHNV, CDR2 YYDKDF, per germline (reference sequence). V lost 5 bases, J lost 6 bases, and 14 bases lay in between. For the CDR3, the DNA is TGTGCCACCAGCGATCGGGGGGCCCCCAATGAGCAGTTCTTC. It yields the protein CATSDRGAPNEQFF.

V is TRBV6-1 and J is TRBJ1-2; D might be TRBD1 (5 bases). The V gene lost 6 bases and the J gene lost 4 bases, with 15 bases spanning the gap. Germline-derived CDR1 and CDR2 are MNHNS and SASEGT. This CDR3 contains 14 residues. CDR3 in amino acids: CASRDIYGSYGYTF. CDR3 DNA: TGTGCCAGCAGGGACATATATGGGAGCTATGGCTACACCTTC.

This clonotype has only a few counts. The gene calls are TRBV11-2 and TRBJ1-1; a possible D gene is TRBD1 (6 bases). The CDR3 spans 14 residues. CDR1 SGHAT and CDR2 FQNNGV come from the germline V gene. The V end lost 3 bases, the J end lost 6 bases, and 14 bases lay between the germline ends. The CDR3 loop is CASSLGGGSSEAFF. CDR3 in DNA: TGTGCCAGCAGCTTGGGAGGGGGATCTTCTGAAGCTTTCTTT. The complete variable domain, with remaining parts taken from reference TRBV11-2 and TRBJ1-1, reads EAGVAQSPRYKIIEKRQSVAFWCNPISGHATLYWYQQILGQGPKLLIQFQNNGVVDDSQLPKDRFSAERLKGVDSTLKIQPAKLEDSAVYLCASSLGGGSSEAFFGQGTRLTVV.

The chain links TRBV27 to TRBJ2-3; D not certain. This CDR3 spans 12 amino acids. The germline V gene has CDR1 MNHEY and CDR2 SMNVEV (reference sequence). V was cut by 5 bases and J by 2 bases, with 5 bases left in between. The CDR3, as DNA: TGTGCCAGCAGTCACCTCACAGATACGCAGTATTTT. It yields the protein CASSHLTDTQYF.

In its sample, this clonotype was seen many times. The CDR3 is CSARLAGEVEQFF. CDR3 nucleotide sequence: TGCAGTGCAAGACTAGCGGGAGAGGTTGAGCAGTTCTTC. The chain employs TRBV20-1 and TRBJ2-1; 12 nucleotides match TRBD2. The trim removed 6 bases at V and 9 bases at J, leaving 6 bases unmatched. This CDR3 has 13 amino acids. Germline CDR1 and CDR2: DFQATT and SNEGSKA (reference sequence).

This clonotype was observed a handful of times. This chain connects TRBV3-1 to TRBJ2-3; D might be TRBD1 or TRBD2, each matching 6 bases. Germline V lookup: CDR1 LGHDT, CDR2 YNNKEL (reference sequence). CDR3 length equals 16 residues. V dropped 1 base and J dropped 2 bases, with 13 bases sitting between them. CDR3 in amino acids: CASSQGAGHLTDTQYF. CDR3 nucleotide sequence: TGTGCCAGCAGCCAAGGGGCGGGACATCTCACAGATACGCAGTATTTT.

V and J are TRBV29-1 and TRBJ2-1; D is unresolved. V gave up 3 bases and J gave up 7 bases, with 13 bases separating them. The V gene's germline CDR1 is SQVTM and CDR2 ANQGSEA. The CDR3 runs 13 residues. CDR3 region: CSVDPLGRNEQFF. CDR3 coding DNA: TGCAGCGTTGATCCTCTAGGGCGGAATGAGCAGTTCTTC.

CDR3 amino acids: CASSASPRGWYETQYF. DNA for the CDR3: TGTGCCAGCAGCGCCTCCCCCAGGGGGTGGTATGAGACCCAGTACTTC. The gene calls are TRBV7-2 and TRBJ2-5; 7 bases map to TRBD1. Germline assignment: CDR1 SGHTA and CDR2 FQGNSA. Losses at the gene ends were 5 bases for V and 5 bases for J; bases not matched to a gene: 14. The CDR3 spans 16 residues.

This CDR3 is CASSYSTGGWTEAFF. The CDR3 DNA follows: TGTGCCAGCAGTTACTCGACAGGGGGCTGGACTGAAGCTTTCTTT. The chain couples TRBV6-5 to TRBJ1-1; 10 bases match TRBD1. From germline, CDR1 is MNHEY and CDR2 SVGAGI. V lost 0 bases, J lost 5 bases, and 3 bases stayed unmatched. The CDR3 spans 15 residues.

The V call is TRBV5-1, the J call TRBJ2-5; D is perhaps TRBD1 (5 bases). The V gene lost 5 bases and the J gene lost 2 bases, with 19 bases spanning the gap. Germline CDR1 is SGHRS and CDR2 is YFSETQ. The CDR3 length is 16 residues. CDR3 residues: CASSDLLLGPQETQYF. The CDR3, as DNA: TGCGCCAGCAGTGACCTTCTCCTGGGGCCACAAGAGACCCAGTACTTC. Full variable domain (missing parts from reference TRBV5-1 and TRBJ2-5): KAGVTQTPRYLIKTRGQQVTLSCSPISGHRSVSWYQQTPGQGLQFLFEYFSETQRNKGNFPGRFSGRQFSNSRSEMNVSTLELGDSALYLCASSDLLLGPQETQYFGPGTRLLVL.

This clonotype was detected ten times or more. This chain uses TRBV5-6 with TRBJ1-1; D is ambiguous. The CDR3 extends over 11 amino acids. The V gene lost 2 bases and the J gene lost 8 bases, with 7 bases spanning the gap. Germline assignment: CDR1 SGHDT and CDR2 YYEEEE. CDR3 sequence: CASSLGSEAFF. DNA of the CDR3: TGTGCCAGCAGCTTAGGTTCAGAAGCTTTCTTT. The variable domain in full, with the rest retrieved from reference TRBV5-6 and TRBJ1-1, is DAGVTQSPTHLIKTRGQQVTLRCSPKSGHDTVSWYQQALGQGPQFIFQYYEEEERQRGNFPDRFSGHQFPNYSSELNVNALLLGDSALYLCASSLGSEAFFGQGTRLTVV.

This CDR3 reads CASSDRGRAGNEQFF. Here the CDR3 DNA reads TGCGCCAGCAGTGATCGGGGGAGGGCCGGGAATGAGCAGTTCTTC. This chain connects TRBV10-2 to TRBJ2-1; 7 nucleotides line up with TRBD2. The CDR3 is 15 amino acids. V shed 3 bases, J shed 7 bases, and the junction held 9 bases outside the gene matches. Germline V gene sequence: CDR1 WSHSY, CDR2 SAAADI.